These 30 T cell receptor beta chains share one sample of origin, sequenced in a study of CD8+ T cells in alopecia areata. The sequencing template was cDNA reverse transcribed from extracted RNA. Libraries were prepared by immunoSEQ multiplex PCR; TCRdb keeps only in-frame clonotypes and omits some of them. The sample gives about 110,000 clones, approximately 50% of which show up once; around 25% is in the top ten. The specimen was NKG2D-low CD8+ T cells sorted from blood. The receptors stem from a human donor with alopecia areata.

The genes are TRBV14 and TRBJ2-7; tentatively, D is TRBD1 (6 bases). V gave up 6 bases and J gave up 4 bases, with 19 bases separating them. The CDR3 loop spans 15 amino acids. From germline, CDR1 is SGHDN and CDR2 FVKESK. The CDR3 reads CASSLSRDTTYEQYF. The DNA of the CDR3 is TGTGCCAGCAGTCTGAGCCGGGACACGACTTACGAGCAGTACTTC.

This clone came up a few times. The chain uses TRBV11-2 and TRBJ2-7; a possible D gene is TRBD1 (6 bases). Trimming took 0 bases from V and 6 from J, leaving 12 bases between them. Germline lookup yields CDR1 SGHAT and CDR2 FQNNGV. The CDR3 sequence is 14 residues long. The CDR3 region is CASSLESRGSEQYF. The CDR3 nucleotides are TGTGCCAGCAGCTTAGAGAGCAGGGGTTCCGAGCAGTACTTC.

CDR3: CAIYSASSDTQYF. The CDR3 nucleotides are TGTGCCATCTATTCGGCTAGTTCAGATACGCAGTATTTT. The chain couples TRBV10-3 to TRBJ2-3; no definite D call. This CDR3 is 13 amino acids long. Trimming took off 8 bases at V and 4 bases at J, with 13 bases between the two ends. Germline V gives CDR1 ENHRY, CDR2 SYGVKD.

V and J are TRBV10-3 and TRBJ2-6; D is unresolved. Looked up from germline, CDR1 is ENHRY and CDR2 is SYGVKD. The CDR3 extends over 15 amino acids. V was trimmed by 6 bases and J by 0 bases, leaving 9 bases between them. CDR3 sequence: CAISTISSGANVLTF. Here the CDR3 DNA reads TGTGCCATCAGCACTATTTCCTCTGGGGCCAACGTCCTGACTTTC.

The chain carries TRBV19 and TRBJ1-1; D possibly corresponds to TRBD1 (6 bases). The CDR3 consists of 14 residues. CDR1 is LNHDA and CDR2 is SQIVND in the germline V gene (reference sequence). Trimming removed 2 bases from V and 6 bases from J, with 13 bases in between. As DNA, the CDR3 is TGTGCCAGTAGTATAAACCCAGGGGTTTCTGAAGCTTTCTTT. Protein: CASSINPGVSEAFF.

CDR3 protein: CASSPNYEQYF. CDR3 bases: TGTGCCAGCAGCCCAAACTACGAGCAGTACTTC. The V gene is TRBV2, the J gene TRBJ2-7; D unresolved. The CDR3 sequence is 11 residues long. Germline V CDR1 and CDR2: SNHLY, FYNNEI. The V end lost 6 bases, the J end lost 3 bases, and 6 bases lay between the germline ends.

The sample holds a few counts of this clone. The chain uses TRBV6-1 and TRBJ1-5; D possibly corresponds to TRBD1 (6 bases). V was pared by 2 bases and J by 0 bases, with 20 bases between. The CDR3 is 19 residues long. Per the germline V gene, CDR1 is MNHNS and CDR2 is SASEGT. The CDR3 region is CASSESPGATRYSNQPQHF. As DNA, the CDR3 is TGTGCCAGCAGTGAATCCCCAGGGGCTACGCGGTATAGCAATCAGCCCCAGCATTTT.

V and J are TRBV5-6 and TRBJ1-1; D remains ambiguous. The CDR3 is 16 residues long. The V end lost 1 base, the J end lost 0 bases, and 13 bases lay between the germline ends. Germline V CDR1 and CDR2: SGHDT, YYEEEE. CDR3 residues: CASSLSGWEVNTEAFF. The DNA for the CDR3 is TGTGCCAGCAGCTTGTCCGGGTGGGAAGTGAACACTGAAGCTTTCTTT. Filled out from reference TRBV5-6 and TRBJ1-1, the complete variable domain reads DAGVTQSPTHLIKTRGQQVTLRCSPKSGHDTVSWYQQALGQGPQFIFQYYEEEERQRGNFPDRFSGHQFPNYSSELNVNALLLGDSALYLCASSLSGWEVNTEAFFGQGTRLTVV.

The chain combines TRBV7-9 with TRBJ2-3, with D possibly matching TRBD1 (6 bases). This CDR3 region has 14 residues. Germline V CDR1 and CDR2: SEHNR, FQNEAQ (reference sequence). V lost 5 bases to trimming and J lost 3 bases, with 12 bases between them. CDR3 in DNA: TGTGCCAGCAGCGGCAAACAGGGAACAGATACGCAGTATTTT. Encoded protein: CASSGKQGTDTQYF. The entire variable domain, with the rest obtained from reference TRBV7-9 and TRBJ2-3, is as follows: DTGVSQNPRHKITKRGQNVTFRCDPISEHNRLYWYRQTLGQGPEFLTYFQNEAQLEKSRLLSDRFSAERPKGSFSTLEIQRTEQGDSAMYLCASSGKQGTDTQYFGPGTRLTVL.

This clone occurred a few times. The chain employs TRBV9 and TRBJ2-3; no clear D gene. The CDR3 spans 14 residues. The germline CDR1 and CDR2 sequences are SGDLS and YYNGEE. The germline V and J ends were trimmed by 3 bases and 0 bases, with 8 bases remaining between them. For the CDR3, the DNA is TGTGCCAGCAGCGACGGAGACAGCACAGATACGCAGTATTTT. This translates into CASSDGDSTDTQYF.

V is TRBV6-5 and J is TRBJ2-1; D not certain. V lost 0 bases to trimming and J lost 4 bases, with 7 bases between them. CDR3 length equals 14 residues. Germline loops: CDR1 MNHEY, CDR2 SVGAGI. The CDR3 loop reads CASSYSLGYNEQFF. The CDR3, as DNA: TGTGCCAGCAGTTACTCTTTGGGTTACAATGAGCAGTTCTTC.

This clone was seen more than once but under ten times. The gene calls are TRBV29-1 and TRBJ2-2, with D possibly called TRBD1 or TRBD2 (5 bases each). In germline, CDR1 is SQVTM, CDR2 ANQGSEA. The CDR3 is made up of 15 amino acids. V was pared by 5 bases and J by 5 bases, with 18 bases between. CDR3 protein: CSVMGVREGTGELFF. As DNA, the CDR3 is TGCAGCGTTATGGGGGTCCGCGAGGGAACCGGGGAGCTGTTTTTT.

In this sample, this clone turned up a few times. The chain has TRBV27 and TRBJ2-3, with a tentative D call TRBD2 (5 bases). The CDR3 consists of 14 residues. The germline V gene encodes CDR1 MNHEY and CDR2 SMNVEV (reference sequence). V gave up 0 bases and J gave up 6 bases, with 10 bases separating them. DNA of the CDR3: TGTGCCAGCAGTTTATCTTGGGGAGCTGATACGCAGTATTTT. Amino acids: CASSLSWGADTQYF.

The chain recombines TRBV19 with TRBJ2-3; possibly TRBD2 for D (5 bases). CDR3 length equals 16 residues. Trimming shortened V by 5 bases and J by 0 bases, and 15 bases separated the two germline ends. Germline assignment: CDR1 LNHDA and CDR2 SQIVND (reference sequence). The CDR3 sequence is CASSGLRLTSTDTQYF. The CDR3 DNA is TGTGCCAGTAGTGGACTCAGGCTAACTAGCACAGATACGCAGTATTTT.

This clone was observed a handful of times. This chain joins TRBV5-1 and TRBJ2-7; 14 bases are a match to TRBD2. V lost 5 bases, J lost 3 bases, and 4 bases stayed unmatched. Germline V lookup: CDR1 SGHRS, CDR2 YFSETQ. The CDR3 extends over 15 amino acids. The CDR3 DNA reads TGCGCCAGCAGGAGGACTAGCGGGAGGAACTACGAGCAGTACTTC. It specifies CASRRTSGRNYEQYF.

V gene TRBV7-8 combines with J gene TRBJ1-5; TRBD1 is a possible D gene (6 bases). The CDR3 extends over 17 amino acids. Trimming pared 5 bases from V and 0 bases from J, leaving 17 bases between. CDR1 SGHVS and CDR2 FQNEAQ come from the germline V gene. The CDR3 DNA is TGTGCCAGCAGCAGCCTAGGACAGTATAATAGCAATCAGCCCCAGCATTTT. It yields the protein CASSSLGQYNSNQPQHF.

Only a few counts were recorded for this clone. V is TRBV6-1 and J is TRBJ2-2, with no clear D. V was clipped by 5 bases and J by 6 bases, with 16 bases between them. The CDR3 totals 15 residues. Germline CDR1 reads MNHNS; CDR2 reads SASEGT. CDR3 sequence: CASSFYAFQAGELFF. The CDR3 DNA is TGTGCCAGCAGTTTCTATGCATTCCAGGCCGGGGAGCTGTTTTTT.

This clone was observed a few times. As DNA, the CDR3 is TGCGCCAGCAGCAAAGGGACAGGGACAGATACGCAGTATTTT. This codes for CASSKGTGTDTQYF. The V gene is TRBV5-1, the J gene TRBJ2-3; 9 bases map to TRBD1. Germline V lookup: CDR1 SGHRS, CDR2 YFSETQ. The CDR3 runs 14 residues. After removal of 4 bases from V and 3 bases from J, the junction contained 3 bases not matched to a gene.

This clone was recorded a few times. The J gene is TRBJ1-2, the V gene TRBV28; 12 bases line up with TRBD1. Germline loops: CDR1 MDHEN, CDR2 SYDVKM. The J segment lost 7 bases and the V segment lost 4 bases, leaving 10 bases of the junction unmatched. This CDR3 region has 16 residues. Here the CDR3 DNA reads TGTGCCAGCAGTTCGCGCCCGGGACAGGGGGCTCGTGGCTACACCTTC. Translating it yields CASSSRPGQGARGYTF.

The V call is TRBV11-3, the J call TRBJ1-2, with D perhaps TRBD1 (5 bases). Germline V lookup: CDR1 SGHNT, CDR2 YENEEA. The germline V and J ends were trimmed by 4 bases and 7 bases, with 19 bases remaining between them. The CDR3 consists of 15 residues. The CDR3 is CASSSSDSGATGYTF. The CDR3 DNA is TGTGCCAGCAGCTCCTCCGATAGCGGGGCCACTGGCTACACCTTC.

Remarks on this clone: This sample includes further DNA sequences coding for the same CDR3. The chain combines TRBV11-2 with TRBJ2-7, with D perhaps given as TRBD1 or TRBD2 (5 bases each). The germline CDR1 and CDR2 sequences are SGHAT and FQNNGV. The CDR3 length is 14 residues. V lost 5 bases to trimming and J lost 2 bases, with 13 bases between them. The CDR3 loop is CASSLGQGPYEQYF. The CDR3 DNA sequence: TGTGCCAGCAGCCTGGGGCAGGGACCCTACGAGCAGTACTTC.

The chain carries TRBV7-9 and TRBJ2-5; 9 bases are shared with TRBD1. This CDR3 has 15 residues. J gave up 3 bases and V 4 bases, and 6 bases lay outside the gene matches. Per the germline V gene, CDR1 is SEHNR and CDR2 is FQNEAQ (reference sequence). CDR3 amino acids: CASSSWDRDKETQYF. The CDR3 nucleotides read TGTGCCAGCAGCTCCTGGGACAGGGATAAAGAGACCCAGTACTTC.

Notes on this clone: The identical CDR3 is also encoded by other nucleotide sequences in the sample. This chain connects TRBV5-6 to TRBJ2-1; D possibly corresponds to TRBD1 (5 bases). V gave up 0 bases and J gave up 7 bases, with 5 bases separating them. Looked up from germline, CDR1 is SGHDT and CDR2 is YYEEEE. This CDR3 comprises 12 residues. The CDR3 nucleotides read TGTGCCAGCAGCTTGGCAGGGAATGAGCAGTTCTTC. This translates into CASSLAGNEQFF.

This clone came up a few times. In DNA form, the CDR3 reads TGCAGCGTTGAAGACCCTGGGGCCGTGAGAGAGGGTGAGACCCAGTACTTC. It translates to CSVEDPGAVREGETQYF. The chain uses TRBV29-1 and TRBJ2-5; D tentatively reads TRBD1 or TRBD2 (5 bases each). V gave up 0 bases and J gave up 5 bases, with 22 bases separating them. Germline V gene lookup returns CDR1 SQVTM and CDR2 ANQGSEA. The CDR3 is made up of 17 amino acids. Drawing the rest from reference TRBV29-1 and TRBJ2-5, the complete variable domain is SAVISQKPSRDICQRGTSLTIQCQVDSQVTMMFWYRQQPGQSLTLIATANQGSEATYESGFVIDKFPISRPNLTFSTLTVSNMSPEDSSIYLCSVEDPGAVREGETQYFGPGTRLLVL.

J is TRBJ2-1 and V is TRBV27; 8 positions match TRBD2. V trimming: 4 bases; J trimming: 0 bases; junction bases outside the gene matches: 8. CDR1 and CDR2 (germline): MNHEY, SMNVEV (reference sequence). The CDR3 extends over 17 amino acids. CDR3 amino acids: CASSSEQSGSSYNEQFF. The DNA of the CDR3 is TGTGCCAGCAGTTCTGAACAAAGCGGGAGCTCCTACAATGAGCAGTTCTTC.

The table lists this clone with a count of one. J is TRBJ1-1 and V is TRBV4-1, with TRBD1 matching over 9 bases. The germline V gene encodes CDR1 MGHRA and CDR2 YSYEKL. CDR3 size: 14 residues. V lost 3 bases, J lost 4 bases, and 3 bases stayed unmatched. The CDR3 coding sequence is TGCGCCAGCAGCCACGGGACAGGGAGCACTGAAGCTTTCTTT. Its protein product is CASSHGTGSTEAFF.

This clone was seen a handful of times. This rearrangement joins TRBV19 to TRBJ2-1, with TRBD2 matching over 7 bases. V shed 7 bases, J shed 1 base, and the junction held 4 bases outside the gene matches. This CDR3 comprises 14 residues. CDR1 is LNHDA, CDR2 SQIVND, per germline (reference sequence). The CDR3 sequence is CASTASGSYNEQFF. The CDR3, as DNA: TGTGCCAGTACGGCTAGCGGTTCCTACAATGAGCAGTTCTTC.

The CDR3 nucleotides read TGTGCCAGCAGCTTAGTCCTCTCCGAGCAGTACTTC. It translates to CASSLVLSEQYF. This rearrangement joins TRBV7-6 to TRBJ2-7, with D hard to call. V lost 1 base, J lost 6 bases, and 7 bases lay in between. Germline assignment: CDR1 SGHVS and CDR2 FNYEAQ. CDR3 length: 12 residues.

This rearrangement joins TRBV7-3 to TRBJ2-1; 7 bases line up with TRBD2. Unmatched junction bases numbered 7, after V lost 1 base and J lost 4 bases. This CDR3 is built from 16 residues. From germline, CDR1 is SGHTA and CDR2 FQGTGA. The DNA for the CDR3 is TGTGCCAGCAGCTTAATGGCGGGAGAGAAATACAATGAGCAGTTCTTC. Translating it yields CASSLMAGEKYNEQFF.

The sample holds one count of this clone. The rearrangement joins TRBV5-6 to TRBJ2-1; D is ambiguous. V dropped 2 bases and J dropped 6 bases, with 6 bases sitting between them. The V gene's germline CDR1 is SGHDT and CDR2 YYEEEE. This CDR3 has 12 amino acids. The CDR3, as DNA: TGTGCCAGCAGCTTAGGTGTCAATGAGCAGTTCTTC. It encodes CASSLGVNEQFF.